The present TCR beta chain was sequenced within a study of blood T cell repertoires in COVID-19 (TCRdb year 2020). In the study overall: Samples from collaborators originated in the United States, Italy and Spain and spanned both the acute and convalescent phases of COVID-19. HLA class I and class II types, where available, came from metadata supplied by the sample provider rather than from assay-based typing. The samples were drawn from two sources: the first 160 participants of the ongoing ImmuneRACE study, and 1,000 to 1,500 subjects contributed by 6 global collaborators. A de-identified subject ID, COVID-19 status, age in years and sex were almost always included in the sample metadata. The prospective study material was composed of cDNA or gDNA derived from T cells, B-cell-depleted T cells, or PBMCs. Deeply sampled blood TCRbeta repertoires from subjects exposed to, actively infected with, or recovered from COVID-19 were included in the dataset. The repertoires were made available in a free public database intended to serve as a resource for research on the immune response to SARS-CoV-2.

About this clone itself: Its antigen target is currently unknown. No base quality information exists; no much larger clone differs at one position.

One collaborating source in Seattle enrolled patients while the patients were actively infected and followed the patients over time throughout the course of disease. The collaborating institutions used their own protocols to collect whole blood in K2EDTA tubes. For TCRbeta analysis, collaborators shipped samples as frozen whole blood, isolated PBMCs, or DNA extracted from either of those sample types. The immunoSEQ Assay, a bias-controlled multiplex PCR, was used to amplify TCRbeta CDR3 regions from genomic DNA. The source study handled its data this way. The number of nucleated cells in each sample was estimated from the amplification of reference gene primers within the assay. Sequence reads were collapsed and filtered to measure the absolute abundance of every unique TCRbeta CDR3 rearrangement. For each sample, productive Simpson clonality was calculated by taking the square root of Simpson's diversity index across productive rearrangements. The clones in this table, taken by TCRdb from immuneACCESS, are in-frame only. Not every clone is retained; where verified, under half of the shortfall comes from an unresolved V gene, and the cause of the rest is unknown. V and J calls and clone size follow that table, whereas D and trimming were derived from the DNA. Across this sample there are about 150,000 clones, with approximately 86% seen only once. The top ten hold 2.5% to 3% of the sample.

Overall study outcomes, separate from this receptor: The amount of clinical and demographic metadata varied by source and participant and was provided uncurated.

For CDR1 and CDR2, the germline V gene lists SGHTA and FQGNSA. The germline V end is reduced by 0 bases and the J end by 1 base; junction bases left unmatched: 10. The CDR3 holds 18 amino acids from the cysteine to the phenylalanine. The sequence is cut down to CDR3 DNA, 54 bases in frame from base 1. The rearranged segments are TRBV7-2 and TRBJ2-7, and 9 junction bases match TRBD2. Input material: peripheral blood. The sequence derives from a woman of 80 years or more with COVID-19, enrolled during active disease. For the CDR3, the sequence is CASSLAGSGRTLSYEQYF. The bases are TGTGCCAGCAGCTTAGCTGGTAGCGGGAGAACATTGTCCTACGAGCAGTACTTC.